The next 17 T cell receptor beta chains were all read from a single sample in a study of technical replicates of blood from several donors. Some clones are missing from TCRdb's copy, which holds only in-frame ones; the method was immunoSEQ multiplex PCR. Of roughly 79,000 clones in the sample, approximately 93% were seen once. The sequenced sample consisted of T cells isolated from PBMCs. These receptors came from a human donor in good health.

The V call is TRBV7-6, the J call TRBJ2-1; 8 positions agree with TRBD2. This CDR3 contains 16 residues. The V gene's germline CDR1 is SGHVS and CDR2 FNYEAQ. Trimming removed 0 bases from V and 4 bases from J; junction bases left unmatched: 5. The CDR3 region has the DNA TGTGCCAGCAGCTTAGCGGGACTAGGGGGATACAATGAGCAGTTCTTC. Its translation is CASSLAGLGGYNEQFF.

The CDR3 here is CASSLGGVAFF. The CDR3 nucleotides read TGTGCCAGCAGCTTAGGCGGGGTAGCTTTCTTT. The chain uses TRBV7-9 and TRBJ1-1, with D unresolved. The V end lost 1 base, the J end lost 10 bases, and 7 bases lay between the germline ends. The CDR3 loop spans 11 amino acids. Germline CDR1 SEHNR, CDR2 FQNEAQ (reference sequence).

The CDR3 region is CASTGAGDQPQHF. CDR3 bases: TGTGCCAGCACCGGGGCGGGAGATCAGCCCCAGCATTTT. V gene TRBV28 combines with J gene TRBJ1-5; perhaps TRBD1 as D (5 bases). Germline V lookup: CDR1 MDHEN, CDR2 SYDVKM. The CDR3 loop spans 13 amino acids. V gave up 7 bases and J gave up 5 bases, with 12 bases separating them.

The gene calls are TRBV27 and TRBJ2-1; possible D gene TRBD1, 6 bases. This CDR3 region has 15 residues. Trimming cost V 4 bases and J 3 bases, with 13 bases left between them. Looked up from germline, CDR1 is MNHEY and CDR2 is SMNVEV (reference sequence). CDR3 coding DNA: TGTGCCAGCAGTTCGGACAGCCTTCTCTACAATGAGCAGTTCTTC. Protein sequence: CASSSDSLLYNEQFF.

The rearrangement joins TRBV28 to TRBJ2-7; maybe TRBD2 (5 bases). Germline V lookup: CDR1 MDHEN, CDR2 SYDVKM. This CDR3 region has 15 residues. V was clipped by 5 bases and J by 5 bases, with 19 bases between them. The CDR3 here is CASSRRLHLGHEQYF. Here the CDR3 DNA reads TGTGCCAGCAGTCGACGACTACATTTGGGCCACGAGCAGTACTTC.

The chain is built from TRBV6-5 and TRBJ2-7; D might be TRBD1 (5 bases). The ends were cut back, 4 bases at V and 5 bases at J, with 6 bases in the middle. Germline CDR1 is MNHEY and CDR2 is SVGAGI. This CDR3 spans 11 amino acids. CDR3 nucleotide sequence: TGTGCCAGCAGTTCAGGGAACGAGCAGTACTTC. Protein product: CASSSGNEQYF.

The J gene is TRBJ2-7, the V gene TRBV7-2; 12 bases align to TRBD2. The CDR3 has 19 amino acids. Trimming removed 5 bases from V and 2 bases from J; junction bases left unmatched: 16. Germline CDR1 and CDR2: SGHTA and FQGNSA. DNA for the CDR3: TGTGCCAGCAGCGGGTGGACGGCGGCCCTAGCGGGAGGGCCCTACGAGCAGTACTTC. This sequence encodes CASSGWTAALAGGPYEQYF.

The chain couples TRBV19 to TRBJ2-7; 7 bases align to TRBD1. After removal of 5 bases from V and 2 bases from J, the junction contained 3 bases not matched to a gene. Germline V CDR1 and CDR2: LNHDA, SQIVND (reference sequence). The CDR3 loop spans 13 amino acids. The CDR3 spells CASSRQGAYEQYF. The CDR3 nucleotides read TGTGCCAGTAGTCGACAGGGCGCCTACGAGCAGTACTTC.

The chain has TRBV9 and TRBJ2-7; possibly TRBD1 for D (5 bases). Germline CDR1 is SGDLS and CDR2 is YYNGEE. V was pared by 2 bases and J by 2 bases, with 17 bases between. The CDR3 runs to 16 residues. CDR3 in DNA: TGTGCCAGCAGCGTGGATGACAGCAGAACCACCTACGAGCAGTACTTC. Protein sequence: CASSVDDSRTTYEQYF.

The chain couples TRBV6-5 to TRBJ2-1; tentative D call: TRBD1 (5 bases). The germline gives CDR1 MNHEY, CDR2 SVGAGI. V lost 4 bases and J lost 6, with 10 bases in between. There are 13 residues in the CDR3. The CDR3 region is CASSFDSLNEQFF. In DNA form, the CDR3 reads TGTGCCAGCAGTTTCGACAGTCTCAATGAGCAGTTCTTC.

The chain is built from TRBV5-8 and TRBJ2-7; TRBD2 might be the D (6 bases). V was cut by 3 bases and J by 0 bases, with 13 bases left in between. There are 15 residues in the CDR3. Per germline, CDR1 SGHTS and CDR2 YDEGEE. The CDR3: CASSSAEGSSYEQYF. CDR3 in DNA: TGTGCCAGCAGCTCGGCGGAGGGGAGCTCCTACGAGCAGTACTTC.

This rearrangement joins TRBV9 to TRBJ2-7; D is perhaps TRBD2 (5 bases). Trimming removed 0 bases at V and 2 bases at J, with 15 bases between. In germline, CDR1 is SGDLS, CDR2 YYNGEE. This CDR3 has 16 residues. In nucleotides, the CDR3 is TGTGCCAGCAGCGTAGCTGCTGGAGCGGATACCTACGAGCAGTACTTC. Translating it yields CASSVAAGADTYEQYF.

This clone was picked up one time. The V gene is TRBV15, the J gene TRBJ2-2; 7 bases are shared with TRBD1. Losses at the gene ends were 2 bases for V and 5 bases for J; bases not matched to a gene: 11. The length of the CDR3 is 17 residues. CDR1 and CDR2 (germline): LNHNV, YYDKDF (reference sequence). CDR3 nucleotide sequence: TGTGCCACCAGCAGAAAGAGTCCAGGGGGTTGGACCGGGGAGCTGTTTTTT. Translation gives CATSRKSPGGWTGELFF.

The rearrangement joins TRBV27 to TRBJ1-1, with 7 positions matching TRBD1. The V and J ends lost 9 bases and 0 bases, in that order; junction bases with no gene match: 7. Germline V gene sequence: CDR1 MNHEY, CDR2 SMNVEV (reference sequence). The CDR3 length is 14 residues. The CDR3 DNA is TGTGCCAGTGCAGGGGGGTACATGAACACTGAAGCTTTCTTT. Translation: CASAGGYMNTEAFF.

J is TRBJ1-1 and V is TRBV7-9, with TRBD1 matching over 9 bases. Trimming removed 5 bases from V and 5 bases from J; junction bases left unmatched: 6. CDR3 length: 14 amino acids. CDR1 is SEHNR, CDR2 FQNEAQ, per germline (reference sequence). Here the CDR3 reads CASSETGGGTEAFF. Written as DNA, the CDR3 is TGTGCCAGCAGCGAAACAGGGGGCGGGACTGAAGCTTTCTTT.

CDR3 region: CSVPSGVRGETQYF. As DNA, the CDR3 is TGCAGCGTCCCTTCGGGAGTGCGGGGGGAGACCCAGTACTTC. The chain uses TRBV29-1 and TRBJ2-5, with TRBD2 identical over 7 bases. The CDR3 is made up of 14 amino acids. CDR1 is SQVTM, CDR2 ANQGSEA, per germline. V was pared by 6 bases and J by 5 bases, with 12 bases of the junction left unmatched.

The chain recombines TRBV4-3 with TRBJ2-7; 13 bases agree with TRBD2. V shed 4 bases and J 6 bases; nucleotides not matched to a gene: 0. Germline CDR1 is LGHNA and CDR2 is YSLEER. There are 13 residues in the CDR3. CDR3 sequence: CASSRTSGSEQYF. The CDR3 region has the DNA TGCGCCAGCAGCCGGACTAGCGGGAGCGAGCAGTACTTC.